This T cell receptor beta chain was obtained from a study of blood T cell repertoires in COVID-19. At the level of the study: Sample material is recorded as cDNA or gDNA derived from T cells, B-cell-depleted T cells, or PBMCs.

A word on this clone: At one boundary the junction diverges from the germline segment, which might be a read error.

In the source study's methods: The authors estimated nucleated cell counts from reference gene primer amplification. Generated by immunoSEQ multiplex PCR, the TCRdb table keeps only in-frame clones and is missing some. V, J and clone size derive from that table, while D and trimming were established from the DNA sequence. The sample includes 330,000 or so clones, over 85% of them seen just once. This sequence was found in a woman aged 55-70 years with COVID-19, enrolled during active disease. The specimen sequenced was peripheral blood.

The CDR3 bases are TGTGCCGGCAGCCCCTGGACTAGCGGGGGGCAAAACCCCTACGAGCAGTACTTC. As protein: CAGSPWTSGGQNPYEQYF. The chain has TRBV7-2 and TRBJ2-7; TRBD2 aligns across 14 bases. The V gene's germline CDR1 is SGHTA and CDR2 FQGNSA. This CDR3 is built from 18 residues.